The present T cell receptor beta chain was sequenced within a study of T-cell reconstitution after alpha-beta-depleted transplantation in children. Unique molecular identifiers were used in preparing the TCRbeta library. From the PCR reads, TCRdb called clonotypes with MiXCR, one entry per CDR3 protein. The sample carries around 270,000 distinct CDR3 sequences, over 9% recorded once. This clonotype was seen at least ten times. The CDR3 is 16 amino acids. Unmatched junction bases numbered 8, after V lost 4 bases and J lost 4 bases. Germline lookup yields CDR1 WSHSY and CDR2 SAAADI. Specimen: PBMCs, collected before TCRalphabeta/CD19-depleted stem cell transplant. The clonotype comes from a boy in the first two years of life with acute myeloid leukemia, due to receive a stem cell transplant. The chain links TRBV10-2 to TRBJ1-1; 11 nucleotides line up with TRBD1. The DNA for the CDR3 is TGCGCCAGCAGTGTCCCCCATGGGACAGGGGGCACTGAAGCTTTCTTT. Amino acid sequence: CASSVPHGTGGTEAFF.